This TCR beta chain was obtained from a study of blood T cell repertoires in COVID-19. Across the whole study: PBMCs, B-cell-depleted T cells, or T cells provided the cDNA or gDNA that made up the material.

Germline lookup yields CDR1 KGHDR and CDR2 SFDVKD. Trimming pared 5 bases from V and 6 bases from J, leaving 14 bases between. This CDR3 is built from 14 residues. In the authors' workflow: Researchers report that nucleated cell counts were estimated from reference gene primer amplification. Assay used: immunoSEQ multiplex PCR; TCRdb lists only in-frame clones, some missing. V, J and clone size reflect that table, while D and trimming were determined from the DNA. The repertoire holds 100,000 to 150,000 clones, 92% seen once, with around 2% in the top ten. The chain is built from TRBV24-1 and TRBJ2-3; TRBD2 is a possible D gene (6 bases). The sequencing sample was made of peripheral blood. This receptor was obtained from a man in his forties or fifties with COVID-19, enrolled during active disease. The CDR3 bases are TGTGCCACCAGTGGCCGGGAGATCTTGGATACGCAGTATTTT. It yields the protein CATSGREILDTQYF.